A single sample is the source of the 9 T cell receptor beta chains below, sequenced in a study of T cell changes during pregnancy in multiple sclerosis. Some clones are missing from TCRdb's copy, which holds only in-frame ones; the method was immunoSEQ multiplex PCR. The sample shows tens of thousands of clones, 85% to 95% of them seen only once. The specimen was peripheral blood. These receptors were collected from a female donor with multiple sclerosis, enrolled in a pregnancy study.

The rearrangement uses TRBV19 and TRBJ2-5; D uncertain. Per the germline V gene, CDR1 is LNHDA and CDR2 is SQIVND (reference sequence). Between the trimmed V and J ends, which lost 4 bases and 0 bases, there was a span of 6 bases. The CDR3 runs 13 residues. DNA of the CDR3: TGTGCCAGTAGTAACCAGTACCAAGAGACCCAGTACTTC. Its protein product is CASSNQYQETQYF. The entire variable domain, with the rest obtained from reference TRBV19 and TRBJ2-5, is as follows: DGGITQSPKYLFRKEGQNVTLSCEQNLNHDAMYWYRQDPGQGLRLIYYSQIVNDFQKGDIAEGYSVSREKKESFPLTVTSAQKNPTAFYLCASSNQYQETQYFGPGTRLLVL.

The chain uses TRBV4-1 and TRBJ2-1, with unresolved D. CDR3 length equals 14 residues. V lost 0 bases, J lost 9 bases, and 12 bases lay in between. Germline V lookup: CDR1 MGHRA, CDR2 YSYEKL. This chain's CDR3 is CASSQDKSKLEQFF. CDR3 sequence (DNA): TGCGCCAGCAGCCAAGATAAAAGTAAGCTTGAGCAGTTCTTC.

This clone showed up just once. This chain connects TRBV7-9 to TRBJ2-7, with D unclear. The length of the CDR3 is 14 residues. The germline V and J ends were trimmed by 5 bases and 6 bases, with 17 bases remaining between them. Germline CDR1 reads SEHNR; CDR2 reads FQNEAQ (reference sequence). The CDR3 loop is CASSLQEVGFEQYF. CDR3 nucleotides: TGTGCCAGCAGCCTACAAGAGGTGGGGTTCGAGCAGTACTTC.

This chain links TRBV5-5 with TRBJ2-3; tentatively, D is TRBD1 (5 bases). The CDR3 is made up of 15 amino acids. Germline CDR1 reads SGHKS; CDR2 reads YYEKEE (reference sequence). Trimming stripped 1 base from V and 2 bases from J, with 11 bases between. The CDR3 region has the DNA TGTGCCAGCAGCTTGTACAGGACCGACACAGATACGCAGTATTTT. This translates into CASSLYRTDTDTQYF. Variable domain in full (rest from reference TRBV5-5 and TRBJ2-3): DAGVTQSPTHLIKTRGQQVTLRCSPISGHKSVSWYQQVLGQGPQFIFQYYEKEERGRGNFPDRFSARQFPNYSSELNVNALLLGDSALYLCASSLYRTDTDTQYFGPGTRLTVL.

The CDR3: CASSPTHRVGEAFF. CDR3 DNA: TGTGCCAGCAGTCCTACTCACAGGGTGGGCGAAGCTTTCTTT. The chain employs TRBV5-4 and TRBJ1-1; D is perhaps TRBD1 (6 bases). The germline CDR1 and CDR2 sequences are SGHNT and YYREEE (reference sequence). V was pared by 5 bases and J by 8 bases, with 19 bases between. This CDR3 comprises 14 residues.

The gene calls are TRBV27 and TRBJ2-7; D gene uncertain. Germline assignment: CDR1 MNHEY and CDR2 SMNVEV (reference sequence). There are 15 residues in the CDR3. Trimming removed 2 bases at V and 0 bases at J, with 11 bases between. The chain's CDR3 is CASSLLGSPSYEQYF. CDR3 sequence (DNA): TGTGCCAGCAGTTTACTGGGAAGCCCCTCCTACGAGCAGTACTTC.

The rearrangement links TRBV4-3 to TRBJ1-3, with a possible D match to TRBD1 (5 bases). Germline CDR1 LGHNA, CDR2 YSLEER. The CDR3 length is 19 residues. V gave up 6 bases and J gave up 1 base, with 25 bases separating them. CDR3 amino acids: CASSPGTWGGILSGNTIYF. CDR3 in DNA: TGCGCCAGCAGTCCCGGGACGTGGGGGGGGATATTGTCTGGAAACACCATATATTTT.

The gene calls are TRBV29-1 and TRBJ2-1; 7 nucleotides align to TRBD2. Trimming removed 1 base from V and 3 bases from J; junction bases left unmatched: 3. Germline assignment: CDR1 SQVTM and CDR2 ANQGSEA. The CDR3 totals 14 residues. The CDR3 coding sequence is TGCAGCGTTGAAGTTAGCGGGCTCTACAATGAGCAGTTCTTC. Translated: CSVEVSGLYNEQFF.

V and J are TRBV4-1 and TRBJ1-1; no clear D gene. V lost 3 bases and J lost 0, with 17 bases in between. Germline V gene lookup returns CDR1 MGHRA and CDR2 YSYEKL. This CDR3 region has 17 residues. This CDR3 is CASSHQTGLNMNTEAFF. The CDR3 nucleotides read TGCGCCAGCAGCCATCAAACCGGGTTAAACATGAACACTGAAGCTTTCTTT.